These 9 T cell receptor beta chains share one sample of origin, sequenced in a study of blood T cell repertoires in COVID-19. The method was immunoSEQ multiplex PCR; TCRdb's version includes in-frame clones alone and lacks a portion of them. The table includes over 90,000 clones, roughly 82% detected once. Material: peripheral blood. These receptors all stem from a human donor in a cohort sampled during active COVID-19.

The chain is built from TRBV19 and TRBJ2-1; 8 bases fit TRBD2. Germline lookup yields CDR1 LNHDA and CDR2 SQIVND (reference sequence). J gave up 6 bases and V 3 bases, and 7 bases lay outside the gene matches. CDR3 size: 15 residues. CDR3 protein: CASSMSSLAGNEQFF. CDR3 nucleotide sequence: TGTGCCAGTAGTATGAGTTCCCTAGCGGGCAATGAGCAGTTCTTC.

J is TRBJ1-4 and V is TRBV9, with a tentative D call TRBD1 (5 bases). The V end lost 4 bases, the J end lost 4 bases, and 14 bases lay between the germline ends. The CDR3 runs to 15 residues. Per germline, CDR1 SGDLS and CDR2 YYNGEE. The CDR3 nucleotides are TGTGCCAGCAGCTCTCGAGGCAGGGATAATGAAAAACTGTTTTTT. This gives the protein CASSSRGRDNEKLFF. Looking up the rest from reference TRBV9 and TRBJ1-4 gives the full variable domain: DSGVTQTPKHLITATGQRVTLRCSPRSGDLSVYWYQQSLDQGLQFLIQYYNGEERAKGNILERFSAQQFPDLHSELNLSSLELGDSALYFCASSSRGRDNEKLFFGSGTQLSVL.

This chain connects TRBV12-3 or TRBV12-4 to TRBJ1-2; 8 nucleotides align to TRBD1. This CDR3 has 13 residues. After removal of 4 bases from V and 4 bases from J, the junction contained 2 bases not matched to a gene. CDR3 sequence (DNA): TGTGCCAGCAGTTCGACAGGGGCCTATGGCTACACCTTC. It encodes CASSSTGAYGYTF.

The rearrangement uses TRBV7-2 and TRBJ2-7; tentative D call: TRBD1 (6 bases). This CDR3 has 14 amino acids. The germline V and J ends were trimmed by 4 bases and 5 bases, with 15 bases remaining between them. The V gene's germline CDR1 is SGHTA and CDR2 FQGNSA. CDR3 bases: TGTGCCAGCAGCTCCCAAAACAGGGACCACGAGCAGTACTTC. Its protein is CASSSQNRDHEQYF.

The chain has TRBV9 and TRBJ1-1, with D possibly TRBD1 on 5 matching bases. The CDR3 spans 16 residues. Trimming shortened V by 4 bases and J by 5 bases, and 21 bases separated the two germline ends. The germline V gene has CDR1 SGDLS and CDR2 YYNGEE. The chain's CDR3 is CASSSRTGGTGTEAFF. CDR3 nucleotide sequence: TGTGCCAGCAGCTCCCGAACTGGGGGGACTGGGACTGAAGCTTTCTTT. Full variable domain (rest looked up from reference TRBV9 and TRBJ1-1): DSGVTQTPKHLITATGQRVTLRCSPRSGDLSVYWYQQSLDQGLQFLIQYYNGEERAKGNILERFSAQQFPDLHSELNLSSLELGDSALYFCASSSRTGGTGTEAFFGQGTRLTVV.

CDR3 sequence (DNA): TGTGCCAGCAGTTCCCAATATGGCTACACCTTC. Residues: CASSSQYGYTF. The rearrangement uses TRBV6-5 and TRBJ1-2; D remains ambiguous. CDR1 is MNHEY and CDR2 is SVGAGI in the germline V gene. This CDR3 comprises 11 residues. V was clipped by 4 bases and J by 5 bases, with 5 bases between them.

The V gene is TRBV5-1, the J gene TRBJ2-1; 10 nucleotides agree with TRBD1. Germline V gives CDR1 SGHRS, CDR2 YFSETQ. CDR3 length: 14 amino acids. J lost 8 bases, V lost 3 bases, and 5 bases had no gene match. The CDR3 spells CASSSTTGGDEQFF. In DNA form, the CDR3 reads TGCGCCAGCAGCTCGACGACAGGGGGCGATGAGCAGTTCTTC.

The CDR3: CASSDRTGATGNTIYF. CDR3 nucleotides: TGTGCCAGCAGTGACCGGACAGGGGCCACTGGAAACACCATATATTTT. V gene TRBV2 combines with J gene TRBJ1-3; 9 bases are a match to TRBD1. After removal of 3 bases from V and 2 bases from J, the junction contained 5 bases not matched to a gene. Germline CDR1 SNHLY, CDR2 FYNNEI. This CDR3 region has 16 residues.

The V gene is TRBV15, the J gene TRBJ2-7, with 11 bases identical to TRBD2. V shed 1 base and J 7 bases; nucleotides not matched to a gene: 6. The CDR3 contains 15 residues. CDR1 and CDR2 (germline): LNHNV, YYDKDF (reference sequence). CDR3 bases: TGTGCCACCAGCAGAGGGCTAGCGGGGGGAAAAGAGCAGTACTTC. Translation gives CATSRGLAGGKEQYF.